This passage covers 30 T cell receptor beta chains from one sample sequenced in a study of blood T cell repertoires in COVID-19. TCRdb's table, derived via immunoSEQ multiplex PCR, lists solely in-frame clones and lacks some. This repertoire shows 95,000 to 120,000 clones, 88% found once; its top ten account for under 2.5%. The sample consisted of peripheral blood. These receptors were taken from a human donor in a cohort sampled during active COVID-19.

The rearrangement joins TRBV7-9 to TRBJ2-5; D is unclear. Germline CDR1 and CDR2: SEHNR and FQNEAQ (reference sequence). The CDR3 is 14 amino acids. Deletions cut 4 bases from V and 5 bases from J, with 14 bases between. CDR3 sequence: CASSYSGTGETQYF. The CDR3 DNA follows: TGTGCCAGCAGCTACTCCGGTACCGGGGAGACCCAGTACTTC.

The V call is TRBV27, the J call TRBJ2-3, with 15 nucleotides matching TRBD2. CDR1 is MNHEY, CDR2 SMNVEV, per germline (reference sequence). V shed 6 bases and J 6 bases; nucleotides not matched to a gene: 7. The CDR3 length is 16 residues. DNA of the CDR3: TGTGCCAGCAGCGGACTAGCGGGAGGGCCAGGGGATACGCAGTATTTT. This sequence encodes CASSGLAGGPGDTQYF.

V usage is TRBV15 and J usage is TRBJ2-3, with D unresolved. The germline V and J ends were trimmed by 5 bases and 5 bases, with 8 bases remaining between them. Germline CDR1 and CDR2: LNHNV and YYDKDF (reference sequence). This CDR3 is 12 amino acids long. DNA for the CDR3: TGTGCCACCAGCCGGGTTGAAGATACGCAGTATTTT. Residues: CATSRVEDTQYF.

The chain has TRBV11-2 and TRBJ2-7; TRBD2 is a possible D gene (5 bases). The CDR3 has 14 residues. The V end lost 1 base, the J end lost 3 bases, and 10 bases lay between the germline ends. Germline V gene sequence: CDR1 SGHAT, CDR2 FQNNGV. The CDR3 DNA sequence: TGTGCCAGCAGCTTAGTATACGGAGGCTACGAGCAGTACTTC. Translating it yields CASSLVYGGYEQYF.

This chain joins TRBV28 and TRBJ2-1, with TRBD2 matching over 14 bases. Trimming cost V 6 bases and J 14 bases; bases outside gene matches: 9. Germline CDR1 is MDHEN and CDR2 is SYDVKM. This CDR3 spans 14 amino acids. This chain's CDR3 is CASRPGTSGGREFF. The CDR3 DNA reads as TGTGCCAGCAGACCCGGGACTAGCGGGGGCAGGGAGTTCTTC.

The V gene is TRBV5-1, the J gene TRBJ2-7; TRBD1 aligns across 8 bases. The trim removed 4 bases at V and 12 bases at J, leaving 15 bases unmatched. The CDR3 has 14 residues. Per germline, CDR1 SGHRS and CDR2 YFSETQ. In DNA, the CDR3 is TGCGCCAGCAGCCCTCCCGGGACAGGCGGAATGTTGTACTTC. Translated: CASSPPGTGGMLYF. Looking up the rest from reference TRBV5-1 and TRBJ2-7 gives the full variable domain: KAGVTQTPRYLIKTRGQQVTLSCSPISGHRSVSWYQQTPGQGLQFLFEYFSETQRNKGNFPGRFSGRQFSNSRSEMNVSTLELGDSALYLCASSPPGTGGMLYFGPGTRLTVT.

The chain joins TRBV7-9 to TRBJ1-2; D gene uncertain. Germline lookup yields CDR1 SEHNR and CDR2 FQNEAQ (reference sequence). The CDR3 runs to 14 residues. V lost 8 bases to trimming and J lost 8 bases, with 21 bases between them. The CDR3 reads CASFDRFEAGGYTF. In DNA form, the CDR3 reads TGTGCCAGCTTCGACCGTTTTGAGGCCGGGGGCTACACCTTC.

V is TRBV6-6 and J is TRBJ1-1, with no clear D. The CDR3 runs to 13 residues. V lost 5 bases and J lost 6, with 13 bases in between. Germline V lookup: CDR1 MNHNY, CDR2 SVGAGI (reference sequence). The CDR3: CASSTEPSPEAFF. CDR3 DNA sequence: TGTGCCAGCAGTACAGAACCCTCCCCTGAAGCTTTCTTT.

The chain links TRBV6-5 to TRBJ1-2, with D unresolved. The ends were cut back, 6 bases at V and 8 bases at J, with 13 bases in the middle. This CDR3 has 12 amino acids. The germline gives CDR1 MNHEY, CDR2 SVGAGI. CDR3 bases: TGTGCCAGCAGCGACATTAATGAAGGCTACACCTTC. It yields the protein CASSDINEGYTF.

This clone occurred once. The V gene is TRBV5-1, the J gene TRBJ2-1, with 12 positions matching TRBD2. V trimming: 2 bases; J trimming: 2 bases; junction bases outside the gene matches: 8. Germline CDR1 and CDR2: SGHRS and YFSETQ. The CDR3 is made up of 18 amino acids. The CDR3 sequence: CASSFGLAGSSPYNEQFF. The CDR3 DNA reads as TGCGCCAGCAGCTTTGGACTAGCGGGATCTAGCCCCTACAATGAGCAGTTCTTC. Based on the CDR3 plus reference TRBV5-1 and TRBJ2-1, the full variable domain is KAGVTQTPRYLIKTRGQQVTLSCSPISGHRSVSWYQQTPGQGLQFLFEYFSETQRNKGNFPGRFSGRQFSNSRSEMNVSTLELGDSALYLCASSFGLAGSSPYNEQFFGPGTRLTVL.

This clone was detected only once. This chain connects TRBV18 to TRBJ1-1; D uncertain. V gave up 1 base and J gave up 0 bases, with 12 bases separating them. Germline CDR1 and CDR2: KGHSH and LQKENI. The CDR3 is 16 residues long. CDR3 in DNA: TGTGCCAGCTCACCACGGGTGGGCAGGATGAACACTGAAGCTTTCTTT. This codes for CASSPRVGRMNTEAFF.

The chain recombines TRBV9 with TRBJ2-7, with 9 bases fitting TRBD1. V trimming: 2 bases; J trimming: 5 bases; junction bases outside the gene matches: 11. The CDR3 sequence is 16 residues long. Germline loops: CDR1 SGDLS, CDR2 YYNGEE. CDR3 sequence reads: CASSVGAGTGRDEQYF. The DNA of the CDR3 is TGTGCCAGCAGCGTTGGGGCCGGGACAGGGAGAGACGAGCAGTACTTC.

The sample holds a few counts of this clone. This sequence joins TRBV18 and TRBJ1-3; 7 nucleotides line up with TRBD1. Losses at the gene ends were 5 bases for V and 0 bases for J; bases not matched to a gene: 7. The CDR3 length is 16 residues. Germline assignment: CDR1 KGHSH and CDR2 LQKENI. CDR3 loop: CASSRGQLSSGNTIYF. The CDR3, as DNA: TGTGCCAGCTCAAGGGGGCAGCTAAGCTCTGGAAACACCATATATTTT. Using reference TRBV18 and TRBJ1-3 for the parts outside the CDR3, the full variable domain is NAGVMQNPRHLVRRRGQEARLRCSPMKGHSHVYWYRQLPEEGLKFMVYLQKENIIDESGMPKERFSAEFPKEGPSILRIQQVVRGDSAAYFCASSRGQLSSGNTIYFGEGSWLTVV.

The chain uses TRBV7-6 and TRBJ2-5, with 10 bases fitting TRBD2. This CDR3 spans 16 amino acids. The germline CDR1 and CDR2 sequences are SGHVS and FNYEAQ. J gave up 5 bases and V 5 bases, and 11 bases lay outside the gene matches. CDR3 residues: CASSEIVAGGGETQYF. As DNA, the CDR3 is TGTGCCAGCAGCGAGATCGTAGCGGGGGGAGGGGAGACCCAGTACTTC.

The rearrangement uses TRBV5-1 and TRBJ2-2, with D perhaps matching TRBD1 (6 bases). Germline CDR1 SGHRS, CDR2 YFSETQ. The CDR3 has 16 residues. Trimming pared 0 bases from V and 2 bases from J, leaving 11 bases between. For the CDR3, the DNA is TGCGCCAGCAGCTTGGCCGGGACACCTAACACCGGGGAGCTGTTTTTT. Translating it yields CASSLAGTPNTGELFF.

This sequence joins TRBV2 and TRBJ1-2; the D gene is possibly TRBD1 (6 bases). Trimming pared 6 bases from V and 4 bases from J, leaving 12 bases between. The V gene's germline CDR1 is SNHLY and CDR2 FYNNEI. The CDR3 extends over 13 amino acids. The CDR3 DNA follows: TGTGCCAGCAGGGACAGCTCCAGCTATGGCTACACCTTC. It translates to CASRDSSSYGYTF.

This chain connects TRBV27 to TRBJ2-7, with 10 bases identical to TRBD1. J was trimmed by 4 bases and V by 7 bases; bases with no gene match: 13. CDR1 MNHEY and CDR2 SMNVEV come from the germline V gene (reference sequence). The CDR3 contains 16 residues. CDR3 region: CASKARPGQGIYEQYF. The CDR3 DNA reads TGTGCCAGCAAGGCCCGACCGGGACAGGGGATTTACGAGCAGTACTTC.

The rearrangement uses TRBV7-9 and TRBJ2-2; the match to TRBD2 covers 10 bases. CDR3 length: 17 residues. Germline V gives CDR1 SEHNR, CDR2 FQNEAQ (reference sequence). V lost 5 bases and J lost 5; bases outside the gene matches: 11. CDR3 nucleotide sequence: TGTGCCAGCAGCCCCCGGCTAGCGGGGGACCGAACCGGGGAGCTGTTTTTT. Translated, it gives CASSPRLAGDRTGELFF. Combining the CDR3 with reference TRBV7-9 and TRBJ2-2 gives the whole variable domain DTGVSQNPRHKITKRGQNVTFRCDPISEHNRLYWYRQTLGQGPEFLTYFQNEAQLEKSRLLSDRFSAERPKGSFSTLEIQRTEQGDSAMYLCASSPRLAGDRTGELFFGEGSRLTVL.

This chain joins TRBV11-2 and TRBJ1-2; D gene uncertain. The V end was cut by 8 bases, the J end by 7 bases, with 20 bases between. The germline CDR1 and CDR2 sequences are SGHAT and FQNNGV. The CDR3 is made up of 14 amino acids. The CDR3 DNA reads as TGTGCCAGCTACGCGGTTGGTTTCTATGGTGGCTACACCTTC. Protein: CASYAVGFYGGYTF.

The gene calls are TRBV6-6 and TRBJ1-2; 8 bases fit TRBD1. V gave up 1 base and J gave up 5 bases; unmatched junction bases: 9. Germline CDR1 and CDR2: MNHNY and SVGAGI (reference sequence). There are 16 residues in the CDR3. The CDR3 is CASSYFSPGTGYGYTF. The CDR3 region has the DNA TGTGCCAGCAGTTACTTTTCCCCCGGGACAGGATATGGCTACACCTTC.

This sequence joins TRBV7-8 and TRBJ2-7; TRBD1 agrees at 10 bases. Germline V lookup: CDR1 SGHVS, CDR2 FQNEAQ. The CDR3 sequence is 16 residues long. V gave up 1 base and J gave up 0 bases; unmatched junction bases: 3. CDR3 DNA sequence: TGTGCCAGCAGCTTAGGGGGACAGGGGATCTCCTACGAGCAGTACTTC. This codes for CASSLGGQGISYEQYF. Drawing the rest from reference TRBV7-8 and TRBJ2-7, the complete variable domain is GAGVSQSPRYKVAKRGQDVALRCDPISGHVSLFWYQQALGQGPEFLTYFQNEAQLDKSGLPSDRFFAERPEGSVSTLKIQRTQQEDSAVYLCASSLGGQGISYEQYFGPGTRLTVT.

This clone was seen just once. This sequence joins TRBV4-1 and TRBJ1-2; D perhaps matches TRBD1 (6 bases). The germline V gene encodes CDR1 MGHRA and CDR2 YSYEKL. Between the trimmed V and J ends, which lost 0 bases and 8 bases, there was a span of 16 bases. CDR3 size: 15 residues. CDR3 coding DNA: TGCGCCAGCAGCCAAGATTCGGGTAGGGGGTGGGGCTACACCTTC. Amino acid sequence: CASSQDSGRGWGYTF.

V and J are TRBV5-6 and TRBJ2-7; TRBD1 matches 8 bases. Germline trimming cut 4 bases from V and 0 bases from J; bases unmatched to any gene: 15. Germline assignment: CDR1 SGHDT and CDR2 YYEEEE. CDR3 length: 18 residues. CDR3 amino acids: CASSPRPGTGPSSYEQYF. The DNA for the CDR3 is TGTGCCAGCAGCCCCCGTCCCGGGACAGGCCCGAGCTCCTACGAGCAGTACTTC.

As DNA, the CDR3 is TGTGCCAGCAGTTACGGCAGGCCCAATTCACCCCTCCACTTT. The encoded protein is CASSYGRPNSPLHF. The genes are TRBV6-2 or TRBV6-3 and TRBJ1-6; no definite D call. The CDR3 extends over 14 amino acids. The germline V gene encodes CDR1 MNHEY and CDR2 SVGEGT. With 2 bases removed from V and 7 bases from J, the gap between germline ends came to 9 bases.

This chain connects TRBV7-9 to TRBJ2-7; the match to TRBD1 covers 9 bases. CDR1 is SEHNR, CDR2 FQNEAQ, per germline (reference sequence). The V gene end was trimmed by 2 bases and the J gene end by 5 bases; junction bases not matched to a gene: 10. This CDR3 comprises 16 residues. The CDR3 here is CASSLTGQGMIDEQYF. In DNA, the CDR3 is TGTGCCAGCAGCTTAACCGGACAGGGGATGATTGACGAGCAGTACTTC.

The rearrangement joins TRBV6-5 to TRBJ1-2; perhaps TRBD1 as D (6 bases). The CDR3 has 15 amino acids. Trimming pared 0 bases from V and 2 bases from J, leaving 10 bases between. The germline V gene has CDR1 MNHEY and CDR2 SVGAGI. The CDR3 nucleotides are TGTGCCAGCAGTTACTCGCCCAGGGGAAACTATGGCTACACCTTC. Translating it yields CASSYSPRGNYGYTF.

The chain joins TRBV15 to TRBJ2-7, with 10 bases that match TRBD1. The V and J ends lost 3 bases and 3 bases, in that order; junction bases with no gene match: 5. The length of the CDR3 is 15 residues. Germline V gives CDR1 LNHNV, CDR2 YYDKDF (reference sequence). The CDR3 region is CATSRGDRGFYEQYF. The CDR3 DNA sequence: TGTGCCACCAGCAGGGGGGACAGGGGTTTCTACGAGCAGTACTTC.

This clone appeared a single time. This chain uses TRBV5-1 with TRBJ2-7; possible D gene TRBD2, 6 bases. V was shortened by 4 bases and J by 2 bases, with 13 bases between the two germline ends. Germline assignment: CDR1 SGHRS and CDR2 YFSETQ. The CDR3 has 14 amino acids. CDR3 in amino acids: CASSENSGTYEQYF. CDR3 in DNA: TGCGCCAGCAGCGAGAATAGCGGAACCTACGAGCAGTACTTC.

The J gene is TRBJ2-7, the V gene TRBV28, with a tentative D call TRBD2 (5 bases). The CDR3 runs to 12 residues. With 2 bases removed from V and 6 bases from J, the gap between germline ends came to 8 bases. Germline V gene sequence: CDR1 MDHEN, CDR2 SYDVKM. The CDR3 sequence is CASSLVGVEQYF. The CDR3 DNA reads TGTGCCAGCAGTTTAGTCGGGGTCGAGCAGTACTTC.

The chain uses TRBV4-1 and TRBJ1-6, with 7 bases lining up with TRBD1. The germline CDR1 and CDR2 sequences are MGHRA and YSYEKL. The CDR3 is made up of 16 amino acids. Trimming at V came to 4 bases and at J to 7 bases, leaving 10 bases not matched to a gene. CDR3 sequence reads: CASSLTTGERNSPLHF. For the CDR3, the DNA is TGCGCCAGCAGCCTGACTACAGGGGAGAGAAATTCACCCCTCCACTTT.